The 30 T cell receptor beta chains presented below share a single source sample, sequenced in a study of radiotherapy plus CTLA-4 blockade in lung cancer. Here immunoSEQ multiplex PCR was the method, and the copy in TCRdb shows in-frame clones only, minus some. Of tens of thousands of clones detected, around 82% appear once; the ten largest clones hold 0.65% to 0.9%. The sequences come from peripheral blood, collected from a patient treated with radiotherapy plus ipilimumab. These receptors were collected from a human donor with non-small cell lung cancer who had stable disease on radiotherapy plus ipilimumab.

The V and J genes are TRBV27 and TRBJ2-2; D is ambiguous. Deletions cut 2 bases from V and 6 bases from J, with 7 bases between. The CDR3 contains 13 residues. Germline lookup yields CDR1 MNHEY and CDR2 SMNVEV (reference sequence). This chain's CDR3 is CASSLTLSGELFF. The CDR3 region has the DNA TGTGCCAGCAGTTTAACTCTCTCCGGGGAGCTGTTTTTT.

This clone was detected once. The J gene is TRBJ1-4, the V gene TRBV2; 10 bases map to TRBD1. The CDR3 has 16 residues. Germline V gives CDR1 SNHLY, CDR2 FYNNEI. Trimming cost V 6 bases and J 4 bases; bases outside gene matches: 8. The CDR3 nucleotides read TGTGCCAGCAGCCCGGACAGGGGGTTTGGTAATGAAAAACTGTTTTTT. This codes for CASSPDRGFGNEKLFF.

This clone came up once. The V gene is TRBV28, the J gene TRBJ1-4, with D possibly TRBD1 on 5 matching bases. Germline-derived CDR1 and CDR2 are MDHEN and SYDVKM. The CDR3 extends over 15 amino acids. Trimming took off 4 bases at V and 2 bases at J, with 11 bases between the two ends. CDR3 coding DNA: TGTGCCAGCAGTTCCCTCGGGGGGACTAATGAAAAACTGTTTTTT. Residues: CASSSLGGTNEKLFF. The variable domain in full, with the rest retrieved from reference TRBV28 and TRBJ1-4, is DVKVTQSSRYLVKRTGEKVFLECVQDMDHENMFWYRQDPGLGLRLIYFSYDVKMKEKGDIPEGYSVSREKKERFSLILESASTNQTSMYLCASSSLGGTNEKLFFGSGTQLSVL.

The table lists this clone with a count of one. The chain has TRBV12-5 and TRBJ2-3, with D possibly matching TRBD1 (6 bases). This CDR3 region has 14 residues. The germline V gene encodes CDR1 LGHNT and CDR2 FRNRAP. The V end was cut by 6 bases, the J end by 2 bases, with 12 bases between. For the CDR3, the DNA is TGTGCTAGTGGCCTTGGACAGCTCACAGATACGCAGTATTTT. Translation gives CASGLGQLTDTQYF.

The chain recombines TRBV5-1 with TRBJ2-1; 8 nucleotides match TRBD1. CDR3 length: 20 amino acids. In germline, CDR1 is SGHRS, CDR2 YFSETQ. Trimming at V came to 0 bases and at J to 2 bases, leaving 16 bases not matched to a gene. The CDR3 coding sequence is TGCGCCAGCAGCTTGGCCTACCAGGGGGCCCCTGGAGCTACCTACAATGAGCAGTTCTTC. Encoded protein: CASSLAYQGAPGATYNEQFF.

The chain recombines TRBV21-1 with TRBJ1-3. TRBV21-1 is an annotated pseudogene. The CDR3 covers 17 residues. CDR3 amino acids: CASSKDMLQHARNTIYF. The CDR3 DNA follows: TGTGCCAGCAGTAAGGATATGCTACAACACGCACGAAACACCATATATTTT.

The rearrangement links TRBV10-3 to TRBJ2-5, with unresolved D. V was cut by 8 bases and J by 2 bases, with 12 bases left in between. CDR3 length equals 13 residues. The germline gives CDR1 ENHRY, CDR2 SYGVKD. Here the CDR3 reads CAIGPRVQETQYF. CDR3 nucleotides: TGTGCCATCGGTCCTCGTGTACAAGAGACCCAGTACTTC.

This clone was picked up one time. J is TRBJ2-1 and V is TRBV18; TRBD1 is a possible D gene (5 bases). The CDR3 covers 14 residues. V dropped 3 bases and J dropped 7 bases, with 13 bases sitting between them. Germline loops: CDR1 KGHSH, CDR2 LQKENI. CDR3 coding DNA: TGTGCCAGCTCACCTGTGGCCCGACAGAATGAGCAGTTCTTC. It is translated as CASSPVARQNEQFF.

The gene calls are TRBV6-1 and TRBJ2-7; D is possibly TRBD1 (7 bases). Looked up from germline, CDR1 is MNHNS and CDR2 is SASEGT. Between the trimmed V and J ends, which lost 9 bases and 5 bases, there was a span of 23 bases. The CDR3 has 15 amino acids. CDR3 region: CASMTRAGGLHEQYF. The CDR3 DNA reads TGTGCCAGTATGACTAGGGCAGGGGGGTTACACGAGCAGTACTTC.

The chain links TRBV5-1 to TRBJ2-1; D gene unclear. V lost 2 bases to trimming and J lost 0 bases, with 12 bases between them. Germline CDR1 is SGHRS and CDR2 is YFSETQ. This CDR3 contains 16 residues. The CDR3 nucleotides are TGCGCCAGCAGCTTCCTTTCGGACCTCTCCTACAATGAGCAGTTCTTC. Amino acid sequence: CASSFLSDLSYNEQFF.

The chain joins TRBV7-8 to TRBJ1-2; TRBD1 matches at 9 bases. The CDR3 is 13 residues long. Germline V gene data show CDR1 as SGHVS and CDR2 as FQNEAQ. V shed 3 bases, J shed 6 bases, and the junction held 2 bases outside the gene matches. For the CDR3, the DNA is TGTGCCAGCAGCTTGGGACAGGGTGATGGCTACACCTTC. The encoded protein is CASSLGQGDGYTF.

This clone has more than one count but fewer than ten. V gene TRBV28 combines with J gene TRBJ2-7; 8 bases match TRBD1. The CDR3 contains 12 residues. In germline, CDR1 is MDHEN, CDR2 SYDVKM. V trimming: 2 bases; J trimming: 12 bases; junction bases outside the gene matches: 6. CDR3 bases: TGTGCCAGCAGTTTACCCGGACAGGGTGGGTACTTC. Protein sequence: CASSLPGQGGYF. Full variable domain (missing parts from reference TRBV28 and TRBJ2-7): DVKVTQSSRYLVKRTGEKVFLECVQDMDHENMFWYRQDPGLGLRLIYFSYDVKMKEKGDIPEGYSVSREKKERFSLILESASTNQTSMYLCASSLPGQGGYFGPGTRLTVT.

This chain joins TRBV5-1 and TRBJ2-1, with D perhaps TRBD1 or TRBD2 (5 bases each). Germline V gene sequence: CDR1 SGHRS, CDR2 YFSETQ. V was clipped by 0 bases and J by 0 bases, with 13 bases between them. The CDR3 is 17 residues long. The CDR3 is CASSLGPGTSSYNEQFF. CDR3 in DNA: TGCGCCAGCAGCTTGGGTCCCGGGACCAGCTCCTACAATGAGCAGTTCTTC.

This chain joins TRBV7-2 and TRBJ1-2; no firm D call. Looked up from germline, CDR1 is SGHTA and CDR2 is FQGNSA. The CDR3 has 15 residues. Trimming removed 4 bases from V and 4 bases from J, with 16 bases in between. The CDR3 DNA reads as TGTGCCAGCAGCTCAGGAACTTCCTTAACCTATGGCTACACCTTC. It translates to CASSSGTSLTYGYTF.

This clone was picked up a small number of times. The CDR3: CASSLDRSNSPLHF. CDR3 DNA sequence: TGTGCCAGCAGCTTGGACAGAAGTAATTCACCCCTCCACTTT. J is TRBJ1-6 and V is TRBV5-8; no definite D call. Between the trimmed V and J ends, which lost 0 bases and 6 bases, there was a span of 7 bases. Germline assignment: CDR1 SGHTS and CDR2 YDEGEE. The CDR3 runs 14 residues.

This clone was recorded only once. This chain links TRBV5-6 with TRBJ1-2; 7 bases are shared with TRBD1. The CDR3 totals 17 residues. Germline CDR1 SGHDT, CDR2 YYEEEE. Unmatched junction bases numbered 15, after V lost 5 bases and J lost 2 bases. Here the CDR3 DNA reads TGTGCCAGCAGTTCCGTTTTTGGGGAGGGGGCGAACTATGGCTACACCTTC. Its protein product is CASSSVFGEGANYGYTF. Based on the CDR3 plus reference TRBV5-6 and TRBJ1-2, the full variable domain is DAGVTQSPTHLIKTRGQQVTLRCSPKSGHDTVSWYQQALGQGPQFIFQYYEEEERQRGNFPDRFSGHQFPNYSSELNVNALLLGDSALYLCASSSVFGEGANYGYTFGSGTRLTVV.

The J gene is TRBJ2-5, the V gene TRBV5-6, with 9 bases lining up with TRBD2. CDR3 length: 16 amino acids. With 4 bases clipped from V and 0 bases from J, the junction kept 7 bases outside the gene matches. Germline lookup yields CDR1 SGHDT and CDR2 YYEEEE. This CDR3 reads CASSQTSGSYQETQYF. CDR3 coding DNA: TGTGCCAGCAGCCAGACTAGCGGATCCTACCAAGAGACCCAGTACTTC.

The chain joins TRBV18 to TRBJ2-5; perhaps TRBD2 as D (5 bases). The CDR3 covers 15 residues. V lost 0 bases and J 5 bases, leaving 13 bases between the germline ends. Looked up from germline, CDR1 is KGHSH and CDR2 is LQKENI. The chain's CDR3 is CASSPPAGVRETQYF. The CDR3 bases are TGTGCCAGCTCACCACCGGCCGGGGTTAGGGAGACCCAGTACTTC.

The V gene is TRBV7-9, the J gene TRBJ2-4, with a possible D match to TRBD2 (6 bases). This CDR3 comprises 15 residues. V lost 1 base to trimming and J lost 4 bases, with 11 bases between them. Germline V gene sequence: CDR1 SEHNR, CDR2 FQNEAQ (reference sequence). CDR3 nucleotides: TGTGCCAGCAGCTTAGATCTAGCGCTAAAAAACATTCAGTACTTC. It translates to CASSLDLALKNIQYF.

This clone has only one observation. The CDR3 loop is CASSGWGSEAFF. CDR3 nucleotide sequence: TGTGCCAGTAGTGGCTGGGGGTCTGAAGCTTTCTTT. V usage is TRBV19 and J usage is TRBJ1-1; D possibly corresponds to TRBD1 (5 bases). The V gene lost 5 bases and the J gene lost 6 bases, with 10 bases spanning the gap. Germline assignment: CDR1 LNHDA and CDR2 SQIVND (reference sequence). The CDR3 covers 12 residues.

CDR3 sequence: CASSYSPGGRDEQYF. CDR3 DNA: TGTGCCAGCAGTTACTCTCCGGGGGGCCGCGACGAGCAGTACTTC. The chain employs TRBV6-5 and TRBJ2-7; D might be TRBD2 (7 bases). The CDR3 contains 15 residues. Deletions cut 0 bases from V and 5 bases from J, with 14 bases between. Germline CDR1 and CDR2: MNHEY and SVGAGI.

The CDR3 DNA reads as TGTGCCAGCTCACCAGGGCAGCACACAGATACGCAGTATTTT. Its translation is CASSPGQHTDTQYF. V gene TRBV18 combines with J gene TRBJ2-3; D gene unclear. Germline V lookup: CDR1 KGHSH, CDR2 LQKENI. Trimming removed 2 bases from V and 2 bases from J, with 8 bases in between. The CDR3 totals 14 residues.

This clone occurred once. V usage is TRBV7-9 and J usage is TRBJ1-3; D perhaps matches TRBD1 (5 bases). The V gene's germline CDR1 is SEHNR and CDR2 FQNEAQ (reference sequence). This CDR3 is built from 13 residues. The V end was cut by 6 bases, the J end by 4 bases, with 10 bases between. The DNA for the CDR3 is TGTGCCAGCAGTAGAGGGGTCGGAAACACCATATATTTT. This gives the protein CASSRGVGNTIYF.

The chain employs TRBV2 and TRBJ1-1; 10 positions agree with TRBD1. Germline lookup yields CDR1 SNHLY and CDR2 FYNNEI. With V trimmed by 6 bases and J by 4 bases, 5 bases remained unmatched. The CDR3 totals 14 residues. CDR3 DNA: TGTGCCAGCAGAAACCGGGACAGGGGCACTGAAGCTTTCTTT. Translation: CASRNRDRGTEAFF.

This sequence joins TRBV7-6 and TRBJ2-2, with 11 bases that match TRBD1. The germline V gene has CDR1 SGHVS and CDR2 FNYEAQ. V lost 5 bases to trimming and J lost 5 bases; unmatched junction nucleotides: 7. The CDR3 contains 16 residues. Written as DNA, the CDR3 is TGTGCCAGCAGCCGAGGGACAGGGGGACGGACCGGGGAGCTGTTTTTT. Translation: CASSRGTGGRTGELFF.

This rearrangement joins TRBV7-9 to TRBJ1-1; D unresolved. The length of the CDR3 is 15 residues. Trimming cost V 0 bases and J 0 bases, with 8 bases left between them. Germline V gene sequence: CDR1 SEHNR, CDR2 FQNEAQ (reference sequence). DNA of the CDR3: TGTGCCAGCAGCTTAGCCAGGCAAATGAACACTGAAGCTTTCTTT. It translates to CASSLARQMNTEAFF.

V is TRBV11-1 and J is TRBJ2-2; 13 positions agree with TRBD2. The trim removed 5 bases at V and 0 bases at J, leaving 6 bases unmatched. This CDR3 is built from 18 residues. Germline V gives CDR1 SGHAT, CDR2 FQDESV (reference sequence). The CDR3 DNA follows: TGTGCCAGCAGCGGAAAACTAGCGGGGGGGACGAACACCGGGGAGCTGTTTTTT. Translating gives CASSGKLAGGTNTGELFF.

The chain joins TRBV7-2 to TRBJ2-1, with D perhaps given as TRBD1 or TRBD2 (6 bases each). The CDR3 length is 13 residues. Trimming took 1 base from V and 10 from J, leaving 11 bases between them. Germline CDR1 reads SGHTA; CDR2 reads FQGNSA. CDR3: CASSLVYGGEQFF. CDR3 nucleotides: TGTGCCAGCAGCTTAGTGTACGGGGGCGAGCAGTTCTTC.

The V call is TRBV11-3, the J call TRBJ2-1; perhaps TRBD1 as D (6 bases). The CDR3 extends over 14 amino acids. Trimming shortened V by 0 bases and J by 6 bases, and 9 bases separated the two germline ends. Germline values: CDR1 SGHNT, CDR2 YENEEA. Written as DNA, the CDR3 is TGTGCCAGCAGCTTAGATGTGGACAGCAATGAGCAGTTCTTC. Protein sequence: CASSLDVDSNEQFF.

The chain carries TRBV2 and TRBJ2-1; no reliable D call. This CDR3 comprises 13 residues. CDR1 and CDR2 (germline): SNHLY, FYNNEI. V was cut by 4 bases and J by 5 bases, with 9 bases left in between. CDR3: CASSALPHNEQFF. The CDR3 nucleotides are TGTGCCAGCAGTGCGCTACCTCACAATGAGCAGTTCTTC.